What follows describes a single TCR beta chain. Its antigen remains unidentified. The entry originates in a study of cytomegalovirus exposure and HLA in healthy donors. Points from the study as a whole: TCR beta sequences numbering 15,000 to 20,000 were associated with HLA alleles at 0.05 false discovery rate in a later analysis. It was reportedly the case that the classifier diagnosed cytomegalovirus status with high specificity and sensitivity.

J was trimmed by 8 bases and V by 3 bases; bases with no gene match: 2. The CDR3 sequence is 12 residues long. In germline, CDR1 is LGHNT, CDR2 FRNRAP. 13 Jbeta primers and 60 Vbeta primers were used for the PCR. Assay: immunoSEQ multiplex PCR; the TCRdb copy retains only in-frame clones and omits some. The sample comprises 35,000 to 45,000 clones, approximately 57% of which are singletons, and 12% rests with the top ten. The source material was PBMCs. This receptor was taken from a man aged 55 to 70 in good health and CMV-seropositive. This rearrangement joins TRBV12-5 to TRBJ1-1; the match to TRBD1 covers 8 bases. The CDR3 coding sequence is TGTGCTAGTGGTTTAGGACAGGGCGAAGCTTTCTTT. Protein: CASGLGQGEAFF.